The subject of this entry is one T cell receptor beta chain. Germline-derived CDR1 and CDR2 are LNHDA and SQIVND (reference sequence). V was pared by 5 bases and J by 7 bases, with 7 bases of the junction left unmatched. The CDR3 covers 14 residues. This sample is drawn from a study of blood T cell repertoires in COVID-19. Study summary: PBMCs, B-cell-depleted T cells, or T cells provided the cDNA or gDNA that made up the material.

The assay was immunoSEQ multiplex PCR, and TCRdb's table has in-frame clones only and misses some. The data contain some 75,000 clones, roughly 88% of them singletons. The chain carries TRBV19 and TRBJ2-1; 8 bases align to TRBD2. Input material: peripheral blood. This clonotype was obtained from a man in his 70s with active or convalescent COVID-19. The CDR3 here is CASSPGGGTNEQFF. In nucleotides, the CDR3 is TGTGCCAGTAGTCCCGGGGGGGGGACGAATGAGCAGTTCTTC.